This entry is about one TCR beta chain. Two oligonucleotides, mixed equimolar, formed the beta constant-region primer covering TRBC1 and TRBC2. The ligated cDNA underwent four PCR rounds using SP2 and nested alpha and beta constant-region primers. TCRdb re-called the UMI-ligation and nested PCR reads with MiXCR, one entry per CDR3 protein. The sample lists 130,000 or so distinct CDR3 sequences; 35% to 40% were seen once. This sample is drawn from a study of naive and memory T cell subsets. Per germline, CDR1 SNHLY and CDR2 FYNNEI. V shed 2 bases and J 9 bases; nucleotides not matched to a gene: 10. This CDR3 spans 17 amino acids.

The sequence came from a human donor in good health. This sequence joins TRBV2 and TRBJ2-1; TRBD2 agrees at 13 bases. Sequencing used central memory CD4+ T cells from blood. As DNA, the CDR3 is TGTGCCAGCAGTGAAACTTCTGGACTAGCGGGAGAACGTGAGCAGTTCTTC. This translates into CASSETSGLAGEREQFF.